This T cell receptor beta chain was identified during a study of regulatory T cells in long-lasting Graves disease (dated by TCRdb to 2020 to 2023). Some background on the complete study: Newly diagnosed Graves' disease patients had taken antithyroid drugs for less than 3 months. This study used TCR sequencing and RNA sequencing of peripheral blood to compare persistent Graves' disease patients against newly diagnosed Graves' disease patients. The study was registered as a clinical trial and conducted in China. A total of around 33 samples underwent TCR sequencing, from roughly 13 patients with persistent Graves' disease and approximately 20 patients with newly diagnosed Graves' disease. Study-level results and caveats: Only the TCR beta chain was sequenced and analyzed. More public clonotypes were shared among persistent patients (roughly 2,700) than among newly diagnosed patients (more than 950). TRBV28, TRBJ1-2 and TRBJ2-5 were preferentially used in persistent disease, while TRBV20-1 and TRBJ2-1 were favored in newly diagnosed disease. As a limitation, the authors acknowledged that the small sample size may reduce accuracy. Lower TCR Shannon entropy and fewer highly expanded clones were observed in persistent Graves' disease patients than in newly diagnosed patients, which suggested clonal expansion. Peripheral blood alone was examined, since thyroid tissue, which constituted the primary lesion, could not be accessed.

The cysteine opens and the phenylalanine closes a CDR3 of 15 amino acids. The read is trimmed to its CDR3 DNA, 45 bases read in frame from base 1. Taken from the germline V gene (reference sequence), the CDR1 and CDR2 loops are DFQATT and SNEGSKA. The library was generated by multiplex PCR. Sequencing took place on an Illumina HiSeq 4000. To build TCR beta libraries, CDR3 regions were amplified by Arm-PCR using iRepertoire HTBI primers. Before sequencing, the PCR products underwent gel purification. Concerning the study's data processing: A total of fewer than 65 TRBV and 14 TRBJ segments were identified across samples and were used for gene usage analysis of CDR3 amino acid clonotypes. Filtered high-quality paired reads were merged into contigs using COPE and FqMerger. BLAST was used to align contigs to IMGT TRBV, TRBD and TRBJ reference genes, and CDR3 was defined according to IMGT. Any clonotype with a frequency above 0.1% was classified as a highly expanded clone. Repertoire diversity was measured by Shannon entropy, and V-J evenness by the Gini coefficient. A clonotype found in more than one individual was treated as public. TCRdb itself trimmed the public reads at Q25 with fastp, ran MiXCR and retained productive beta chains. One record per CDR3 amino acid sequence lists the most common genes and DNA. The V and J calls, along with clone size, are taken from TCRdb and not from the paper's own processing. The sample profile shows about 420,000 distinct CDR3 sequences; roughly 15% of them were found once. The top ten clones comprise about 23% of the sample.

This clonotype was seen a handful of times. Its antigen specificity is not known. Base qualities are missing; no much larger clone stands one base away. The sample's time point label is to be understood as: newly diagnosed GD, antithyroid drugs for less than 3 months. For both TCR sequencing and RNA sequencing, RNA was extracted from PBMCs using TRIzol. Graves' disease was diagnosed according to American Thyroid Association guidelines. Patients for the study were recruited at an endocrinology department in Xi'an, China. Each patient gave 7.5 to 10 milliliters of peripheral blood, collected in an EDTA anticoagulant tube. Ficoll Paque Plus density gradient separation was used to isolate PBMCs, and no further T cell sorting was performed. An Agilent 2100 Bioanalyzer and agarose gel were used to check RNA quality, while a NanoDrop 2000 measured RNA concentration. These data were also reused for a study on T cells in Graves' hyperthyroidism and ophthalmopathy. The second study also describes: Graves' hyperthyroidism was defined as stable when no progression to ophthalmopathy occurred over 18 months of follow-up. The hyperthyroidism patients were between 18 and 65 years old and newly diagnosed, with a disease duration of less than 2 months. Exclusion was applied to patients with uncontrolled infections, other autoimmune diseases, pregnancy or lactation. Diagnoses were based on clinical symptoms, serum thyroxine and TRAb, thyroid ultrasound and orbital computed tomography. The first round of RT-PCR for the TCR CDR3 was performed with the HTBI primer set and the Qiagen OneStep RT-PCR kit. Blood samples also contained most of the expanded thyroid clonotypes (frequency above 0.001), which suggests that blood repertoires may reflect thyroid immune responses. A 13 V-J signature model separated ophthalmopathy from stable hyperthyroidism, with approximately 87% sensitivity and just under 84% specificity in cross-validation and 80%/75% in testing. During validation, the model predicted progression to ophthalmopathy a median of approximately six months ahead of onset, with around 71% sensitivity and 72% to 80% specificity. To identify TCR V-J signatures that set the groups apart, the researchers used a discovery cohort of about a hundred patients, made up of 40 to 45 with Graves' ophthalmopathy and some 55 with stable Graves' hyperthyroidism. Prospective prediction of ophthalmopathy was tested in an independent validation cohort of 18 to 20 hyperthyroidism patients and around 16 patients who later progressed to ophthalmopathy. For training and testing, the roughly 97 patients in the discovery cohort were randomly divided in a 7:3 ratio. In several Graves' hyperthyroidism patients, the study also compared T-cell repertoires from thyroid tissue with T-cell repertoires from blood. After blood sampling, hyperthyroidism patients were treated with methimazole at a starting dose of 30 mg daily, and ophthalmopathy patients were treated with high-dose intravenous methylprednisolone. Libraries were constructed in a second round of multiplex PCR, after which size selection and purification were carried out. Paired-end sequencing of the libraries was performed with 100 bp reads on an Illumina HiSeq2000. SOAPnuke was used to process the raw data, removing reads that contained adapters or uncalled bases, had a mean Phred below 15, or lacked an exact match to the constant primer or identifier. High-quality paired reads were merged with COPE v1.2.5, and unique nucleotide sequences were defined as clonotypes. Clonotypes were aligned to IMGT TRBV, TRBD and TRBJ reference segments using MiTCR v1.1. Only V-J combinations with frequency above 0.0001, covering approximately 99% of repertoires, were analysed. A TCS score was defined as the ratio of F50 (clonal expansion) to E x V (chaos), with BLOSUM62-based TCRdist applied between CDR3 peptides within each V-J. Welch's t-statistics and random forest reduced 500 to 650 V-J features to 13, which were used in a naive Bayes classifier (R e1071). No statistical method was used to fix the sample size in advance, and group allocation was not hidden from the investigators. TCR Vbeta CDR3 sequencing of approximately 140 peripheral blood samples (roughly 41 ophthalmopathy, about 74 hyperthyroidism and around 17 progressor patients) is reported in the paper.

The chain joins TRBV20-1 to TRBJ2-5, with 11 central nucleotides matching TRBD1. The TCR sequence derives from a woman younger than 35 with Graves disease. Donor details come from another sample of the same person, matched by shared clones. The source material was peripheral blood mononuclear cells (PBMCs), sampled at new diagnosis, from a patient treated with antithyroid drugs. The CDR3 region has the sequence CSAGTGGFFSETQYF. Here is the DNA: TGCAGCGCCGGGACAGGGGGTTTTTTTTCGGAGACCCAGTACTTC.